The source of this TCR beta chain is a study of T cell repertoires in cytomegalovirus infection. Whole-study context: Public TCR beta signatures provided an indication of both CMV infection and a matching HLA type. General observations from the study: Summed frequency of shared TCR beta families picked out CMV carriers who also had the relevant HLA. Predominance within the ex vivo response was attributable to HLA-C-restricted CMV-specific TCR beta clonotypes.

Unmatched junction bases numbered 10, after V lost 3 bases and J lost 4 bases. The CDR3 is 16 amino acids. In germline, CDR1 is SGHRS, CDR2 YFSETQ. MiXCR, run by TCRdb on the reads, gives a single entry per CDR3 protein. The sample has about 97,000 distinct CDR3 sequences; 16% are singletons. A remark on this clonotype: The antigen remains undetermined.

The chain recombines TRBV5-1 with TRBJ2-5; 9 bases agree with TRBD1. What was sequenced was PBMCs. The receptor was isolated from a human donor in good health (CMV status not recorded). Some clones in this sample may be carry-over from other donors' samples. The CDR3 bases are TGCGCCAGCAGCTCTGGGGCGGGACAGGGATTAGAGACCCAGTACTTC. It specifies CASSSGAGQGLETQYF.